What follows are 24 T cell receptor beta chains derived from one specimen sequenced in a study of T-cell reconstitution after alpha-beta-depleted transplantation in children. The TCRbeta library incorporated unique molecular identifiers. TCRdb re-called the PCR reads with MiXCR, one entry per CDR3 protein. The sample lists around 450,000 distinct CDR3 sequences, over 40% occurring once. The material was PBMCs, obtained before TCRalphabeta/CD19-depleted stem cell transplant. These receptors originate from a girl under 10 years old with aplastic anemia, due to receive a stem cell transplant.

The CDR3 spells CASSLVPGQDLNTDTQYF. CDR3 in DNA: TGTGCCAGCAGCTTAGTTCCCGGACAGGACCTTAACACAGATACGCAGTATTTT. The chain joins TRBV11-1 to TRBJ2-3, with TRBD1 matching over 7 bases. CDR1 SGHAT and CDR2 FQDESV come from the germline V gene (reference sequence). The CDR3 spans 18 residues. Trimming at V came to 1 base and at J to 2 bases, leaving 12 bases not matched to a gene.

This clonotype was picked up many times. The gene calls are TRBV12-3 or TRBV12-4 and TRBJ1-3, with D unclear. The germline V and J ends were trimmed by 3 bases and 0 bases, with 9 bases remaining between them. The CDR3 extends over 15 amino acids. Here the CDR3 DNA reads TGTGCCAGCAGTTTTCGTGGCACCTCTGGAAACACCATATATTTT. The encoded protein is CASSFRGTSGNTIYF.

The chain couples TRBV28 to TRBJ2-2; 8 bases line up with TRBD1. With 6 bases clipped from V and 0 bases from J, the junction kept 6 bases outside the gene matches. This CDR3 is 16 amino acids long. Germline lookup yields CDR1 MDHEN and CDR2 SYDVKM. The CDR3 here is CASSLTGAANTGELFF. In nucleotides, the CDR3 is TGTGCCAGCAGCCTGACAGGGGCCGCGAACACCGGGGAGCTGTTTTTT.

This clonotype was counted a few times. The chain uses TRBV3-1 and TRBJ2-5; the D is unclear. Germline V gives CDR1 LGHDT, CDR2 YNNKEL (reference sequence). CDR3 length: 13 amino acids. The germline V and J ends were trimmed by 1 base and 2 bases, with 5 bases remaining between them. The CDR3 DNA reads TGTGCCAGCAGCCAAGTACCACAAGAGACCCAGTACTTC. Encoded protein: CASSQVPQETQYF.

This chain joins TRBV28 and TRBJ1-4, with 7 bases identical to TRBD1. The CDR3 is made up of 14 amino acids. The germline CDR1 and CDR2 sequences are MDHEN and SYDVKM. Unmatched junction bases numbered 8, after V lost 6 bases and J lost 7 bases. CDR3 coding DNA: TGTGCCAGCAGAGCGCAGGGGGGAGGTGAAAAACTGTTTTTT. Protein sequence: CASRAQGGGEKLFF.

The chain is built from TRBV7-8 and TRBJ1-4; D possibly corresponds to TRBD1 (5 bases). The V and J ends lost 4 bases and 8 bases respectively, with 14 bases between them. Germline loops: CDR1 SGHVS, CDR2 FQNEAQ. CDR3 size: 14 residues. The CDR3 coding sequence is TGTGCCAGCAGCTCGATGGGGACGGGGGAAAAACTGTTTTTT. It is translated as CASSSMGTGEKLFF.

This clonotype was recorded a few times. The genes are TRBV7-6 and TRBJ2-7, with D hard to call. The V gene lost 4 bases and the J gene lost 0 bases, with 10 bases spanning the gap. Germline CDR1 is SGHVS and CDR2 is FNYEAQ. The CDR3 contains 14 residues. For the CDR3, the DNA is TGTGCCAGCAGCTCGAACCCTTCCTCCTACGAGCAGTACTTC. Its protein product is CASSSNPSSYEQYF.

This clonotype was picked up a small number of times. This rearrangement joins TRBV20-1 to TRBJ2-2; 7 nucleotides line up with TRBD1. Losses at the gene ends were 5 bases for V and 4 bases for J; bases not matched to a gene: 7. CDR1 DFQATT and CDR2 SNEGSKA come from the germline V gene (reference sequence). The CDR3 contains 14 residues. Here the CDR3 DNA reads TGCAGTGCTGTCGACAGGGTCGCCACCGGGGAGCTGTTTTTT. This codes for CSAVDRVATGELFF.

This clonotype occurred many times. The V and J genes are TRBV29-1 and TRBJ2-5; possibly TRBD1 for D (6 bases). The germline V gene encodes CDR1 SQVTM and CDR2 ANQGSEA. The CDR3 sequence is 14 residues long. V lost 0 bases and J 3 bases, leaving 11 bases between the germline ends. The CDR3 spells CSVEDWAGEETQYF. CDR3 DNA: TGCAGCGTTGAAGATTGGGCAGGGGAAGAGACCCAGTACTTC.

This clonotype was found many times. The gene calls are TRBV12-3 or TRBV12-4 and TRBJ2-3, with 11 bases matching TRBD2. The CDR3 spans 16 residues. The V gene end was trimmed by 4 bases and the J gene end by 1 base; junction bases not matched to a gene: 4. CDR3 coding DNA: TGTGCCAGCAGTTCCCAACTAGCGGGGGGCACAGATACGCAGTATTTT. Amino acid sequence: CASSSQLAGGTDTQYF.

As concerns this clonotype: A read error may account for a junction end that differs from germline. V usage is TRBV5-1 and J usage is TRBJ1-5; D gene unclear. This CDR3 spans 12 amino acids. The germline gives CDR1 SGHRS, CDR2 YFSETQ. The CDR3 DNA reads as TGCGCCAGCACCTTGGATGGACAGCCCCAGCATTTT. Translated: CASTLDGQPQHF.

This clonotype was recorded once. This sequence may be a read error, since a much larger clone differs from it by one base. CDR3 nucleotides: TGTGCCAGCAGGTTTGACGGTGGCACTGAAGCTTTCTTT. This translates into CASRFDGGTEAFF. This chain connects TRBV7-8 to TRBJ1-1, with D unresolved. CDR3 length equals 13 residues. V was shortened by 6 bases and J by 4 bases, with 12 bases between the two germline ends. Germline-derived CDR1 and CDR2 are SGHVS and FQNEAQ.

The V gene is TRBV10-2, the J gene TRBJ2-6; TRBD2 matches 9 bases. After removal of 0 bases from V and 2 bases from J, the junction contained 8 bases not matched to a gene. Germline V gene sequence: CDR1 WSHSY, CDR2 SAAADI. This CDR3 has 19 amino acids. CDR3 region: CASSESRPLAGTGANVLTF. The CDR3 DNA sequence: TGCGCCAGCAGTGAGTCTCGTCCCCTAGCGGGAACTGGGGCCAACGTCCTGACTTTC.

V usage is TRBV4-2 and J usage is TRBJ2-3; TRBD2 aligns across 7 bases. The CDR3 runs to 16 residues. The trim removed 0 bases at V and 0 bases at J, leaving 3 bases unmatched. Looked up from germline, CDR1 is LGHNA and CDR2 is YNFKEQ. The CDR3 protein is CASSQEPGLSTDTQYF. In DNA form, the CDR3 reads TGTGCCAGCAGCCAAGAGCCGGGACTAAGCACAGATACGCAGTATTTT.

There are many counts of this clonotype. The gene calls are TRBV10-3 and TRBJ2-3; TRBD1 matches at 7 bases. CDR3 length: 16 amino acids. The J segment lost 6 bases and the V segment lost 2 bases, leaving 11 bases of the junction unmatched. Germline values: CDR1 ENHRY, CDR2 SYGVKD. The CDR3 coding sequence is TGTGCCATCAGTGAGGGACAGGCCCCTGTATCGGATACGCAGTATTTT. The encoded protein is CAISEGQAPVSDTQYF.

The rearrangement uses TRBV7-2 and TRBJ1-2; no reliable D call. The ends were cut back, 1 base at V and 0 bases at J, with 9 bases in the middle. CDR3 size: 15 residues. Germline V gene data show CDR1 as SGHTA and CDR2 as FQGNSA. CDR3 in amino acids: CASSLVTVANYGYTF. The CDR3 DNA reads as TGTGCCAGCAGCTTAGTCACGGTAGCTAACTATGGCTACACCTTC.

This chain connects TRBV5-4 to TRBJ1-5; no definite D call. Germline V CDR1 and CDR2: SGHNT, YYREEE (reference sequence). V lost 4 bases and J lost 10, with 15 bases in between. This CDR3 spans 13 amino acids. The CDR3 DNA is TGTGCCAGCAGCCCGGCGCCCCGGGGACCCCAGCATTTT. Translated: CASSPAPRGPQHF.

As to this clonotype: Just one base apart from a much larger clone, this may be a read error. The chain couples TRBV7-9 to TRBJ2-5, with 10 bases fitting TRBD1. CDR3 length: 12 residues. The V and J ends lost 5 bases and 7 bases, in that order; junction bases with no gene match: 1. Germline V gives CDR1 SEHNR, CDR2 FQNEAQ (reference sequence). Here the CDR3 DNA reads TGTGCCAGCAGCCGGACAGGGGGGACCCAGTACTTC. Its protein is CASSRTGGTQYF.

This clonotype appeared many times. The chain uses TRBV12-3 or TRBV12-4 and TRBJ1-2; D not resolved. The germline V and J ends were trimmed by 6 bases and 1 base, with 12 bases remaining between them. The CDR3 totals 14 residues. The CDR3 loop reads CASSPPGFNYGYTF. In DNA form, the CDR3 reads TGTGCCAGCAGCCCCCCCGGGTTTAACTATGGCTACACCTTC.

V and J are TRBV25-1 and TRBJ1-1; D remains ambiguous. This CDR3 has 9 amino acids. Germline V gives CDR1 MGHDK, CDR2 SYGVNS. The CDR3: CPWRTEAFF. The CDR3 DNA sequence: TGTCCCTGGCGAACTGAAGCTTTCTTT.

This clonotype was found many times. The rearrangement joins TRBV12-3 or TRBV12-4 to TRBJ2-2, with TRBD1 matching over 7 bases. J gave up 3 bases and V 6 bases, and 10 bases lay outside the gene matches. This CDR3 is built from 16 residues. CDR3 loop: CASSRTRGYDTGELFF. DNA of the CDR3: TGTGCCAGCAGCCGAACCAGGGGGTACGACACCGGGGAGCTGTTTTTT.

This clonotype was detected only a few times. This chain connects TRBV11-1 to TRBJ2-3; 9 positions match TRBD2. CDR3 length: 18 residues. V lost 5 bases and J lost 4; bases outside the gene matches: 16. The germline CDR1 and CDR2 sequences are SGHAT and FQDESV (reference sequence). Here the CDR3 DNA reads TGTGCCAGCAGCCCCCCGGGAGCGGGAGGCCGCACGGCAGATACGCAGTATTTT. It codes for CASSPPGAGGRTADTQYF.

This clonotype occurred a few times. The DNA of the CDR3 is TGCAGTGGGAAGGATCACCTAGCGGGAGTGGTCTACGAGCAGTACTTC. It translates to CSGKDHLAGVVYEQYF. The V and J genes are TRBV20-1 and TRBJ2-7; 10 bases are a match to TRBD2. This CDR3 is built from 16 residues. Germline trimming cut 7 bases from V and 3 bases from J; bases unmatched to any gene: 15. Per germline, CDR1 DFQATT and CDR2 SNEGSKA (reference sequence).

The chain recombines TRBV12-3 or TRBV12-4 with TRBJ2-5, with 10 bases matching TRBD1. V lost 9 bases to trimming and J lost 5 bases; unmatched junction nucleotides: 15. The CDR3 has 16 amino acids. CDR3 residues: CASSGPGGQGKETQYF. CDR3 in DNA: TGTGCCAGTTCCGGGCCAGGGGGACAGGGGAAGGAGACCCAGTACTTC.